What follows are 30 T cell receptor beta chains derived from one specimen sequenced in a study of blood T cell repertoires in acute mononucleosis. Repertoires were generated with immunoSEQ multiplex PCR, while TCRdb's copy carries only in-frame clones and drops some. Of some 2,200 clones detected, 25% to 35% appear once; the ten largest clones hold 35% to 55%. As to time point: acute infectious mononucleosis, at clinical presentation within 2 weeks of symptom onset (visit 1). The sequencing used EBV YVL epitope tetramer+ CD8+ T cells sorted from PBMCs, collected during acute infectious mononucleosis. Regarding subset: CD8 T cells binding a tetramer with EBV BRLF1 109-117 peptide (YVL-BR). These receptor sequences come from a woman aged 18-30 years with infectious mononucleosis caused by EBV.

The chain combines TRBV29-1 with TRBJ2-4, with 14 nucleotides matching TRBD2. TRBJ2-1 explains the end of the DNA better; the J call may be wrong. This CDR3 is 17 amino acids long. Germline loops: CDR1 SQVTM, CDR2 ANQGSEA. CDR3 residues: CSVGGTSGSMSYNEQFF. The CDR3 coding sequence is TGCAGCGTGGGTGGGACTAGCGGGAGTATGTCCTACAATGAGCAGTTCTTC.

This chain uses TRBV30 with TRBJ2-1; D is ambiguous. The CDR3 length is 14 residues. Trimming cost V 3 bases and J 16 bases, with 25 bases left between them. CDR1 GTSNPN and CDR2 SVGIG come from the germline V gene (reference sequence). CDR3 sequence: CAWSSSPLYNEPFF. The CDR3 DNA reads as TGTGCCTGGAGCTCCTCCCCCCTCTACAATGAGCCTTTCTTC.

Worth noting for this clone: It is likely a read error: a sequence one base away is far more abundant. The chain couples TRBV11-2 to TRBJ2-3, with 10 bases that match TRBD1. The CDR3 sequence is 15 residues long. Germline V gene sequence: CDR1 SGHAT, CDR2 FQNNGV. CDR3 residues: CAGRAGTGGTDTQYF. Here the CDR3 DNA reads TGTGCCGGCAGGGCCGGGACAGGGGGCACAGATACGCAGTATTTT. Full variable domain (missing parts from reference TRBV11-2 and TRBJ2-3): EAGVAQSPRYKIIEKRQSVAFWCNPISGHATLYWYQQILGQGPKLLIQFQNNGVVDDSQLPKDRFSAERLKGVDSTLKIQPAKLEDSAVYLCAGRAGTGGTDTQYFGPGTRLTVL.

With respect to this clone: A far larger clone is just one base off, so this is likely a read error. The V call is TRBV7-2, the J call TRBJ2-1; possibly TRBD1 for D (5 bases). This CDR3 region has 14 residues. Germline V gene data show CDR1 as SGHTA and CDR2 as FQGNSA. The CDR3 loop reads CVSSFDPGYNEQFF. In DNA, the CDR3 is TGTGTCAGCAGCTTCGACCCAGGGTACAATGAGCAGTTCTTC.

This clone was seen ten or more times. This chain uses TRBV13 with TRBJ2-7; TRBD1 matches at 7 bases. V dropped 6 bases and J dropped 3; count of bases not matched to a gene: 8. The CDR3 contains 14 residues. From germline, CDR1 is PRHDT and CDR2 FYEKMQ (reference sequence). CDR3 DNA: TGTGCCAGCAGTCCCTGGGACAGAGTCTACGAGCAGTACTTC. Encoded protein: CASSPWDRVYEQYF.

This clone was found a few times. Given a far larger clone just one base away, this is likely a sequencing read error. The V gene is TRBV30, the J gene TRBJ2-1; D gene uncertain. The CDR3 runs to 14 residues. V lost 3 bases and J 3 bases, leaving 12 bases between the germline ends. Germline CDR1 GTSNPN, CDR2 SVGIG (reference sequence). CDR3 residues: CAWSSSALYNEQFF. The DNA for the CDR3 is TGTGCCTGGAGCTCCTCCGCCCTCTACAATGAGCAGTTCTTC.

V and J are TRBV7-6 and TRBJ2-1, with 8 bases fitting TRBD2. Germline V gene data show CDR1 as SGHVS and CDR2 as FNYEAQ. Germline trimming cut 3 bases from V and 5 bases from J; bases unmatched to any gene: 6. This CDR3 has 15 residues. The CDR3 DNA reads TGTGCCAGCAGCTTTACTAGCGGAATAAACAATGAGCAGTTCTTC. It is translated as CASSFTSGINNEQFF. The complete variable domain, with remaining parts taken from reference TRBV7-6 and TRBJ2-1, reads GAGVSQSPRYKVTKRGQDVALRCDPISGHVSLYWYRQALGQGPEFLTYFNYEAQQDKSGLPNDRFSAERPEGSISTLTIQRTEQRDSAMYRCASSFTSGINNEQFFGPGTRLTVL.

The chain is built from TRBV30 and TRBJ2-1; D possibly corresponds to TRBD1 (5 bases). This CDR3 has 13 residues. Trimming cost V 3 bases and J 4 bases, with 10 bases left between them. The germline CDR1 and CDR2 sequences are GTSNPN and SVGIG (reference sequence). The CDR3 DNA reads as TGTGCCTGGAGGGGGCCGGCGTACAATGAGCAGTTCTTC. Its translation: CAWRGPAYNEQFF.

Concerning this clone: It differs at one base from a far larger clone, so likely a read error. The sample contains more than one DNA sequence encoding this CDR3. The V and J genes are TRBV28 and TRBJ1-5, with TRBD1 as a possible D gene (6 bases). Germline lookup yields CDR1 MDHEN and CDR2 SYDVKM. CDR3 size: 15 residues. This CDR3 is CASSFLLGGAQPQHF. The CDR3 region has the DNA TGCGCCAGCAGTTTCCTTCTGGGGGGGGCTCAGCCCCAGCATTTT.

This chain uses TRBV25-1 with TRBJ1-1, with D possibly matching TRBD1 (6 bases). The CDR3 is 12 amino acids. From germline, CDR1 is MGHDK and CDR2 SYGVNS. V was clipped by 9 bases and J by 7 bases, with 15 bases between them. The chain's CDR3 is CASEWGLGEAFF. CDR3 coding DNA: TGTGCCAGTGAATGGGGGCTCGGTGAAGCTTTCTTT.

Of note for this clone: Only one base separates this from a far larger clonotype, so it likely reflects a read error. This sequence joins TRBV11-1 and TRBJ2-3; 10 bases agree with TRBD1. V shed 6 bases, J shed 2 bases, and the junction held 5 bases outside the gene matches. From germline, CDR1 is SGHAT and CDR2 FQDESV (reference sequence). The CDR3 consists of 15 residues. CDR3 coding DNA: TGTGCCAGCAGGGCCGGGACAGGGGTCACAGATACGCAGTATTTT. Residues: CASRAGTGVTDTQYF.

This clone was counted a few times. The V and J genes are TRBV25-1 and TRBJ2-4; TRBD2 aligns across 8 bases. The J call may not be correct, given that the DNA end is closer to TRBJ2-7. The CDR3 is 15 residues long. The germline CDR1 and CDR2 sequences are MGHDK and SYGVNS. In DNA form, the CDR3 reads TGTGCCAGCAGTGGTACGACTAGCGTAGCCTACGAGCAGTACTTC. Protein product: CASSGTTSVAYEQYF.

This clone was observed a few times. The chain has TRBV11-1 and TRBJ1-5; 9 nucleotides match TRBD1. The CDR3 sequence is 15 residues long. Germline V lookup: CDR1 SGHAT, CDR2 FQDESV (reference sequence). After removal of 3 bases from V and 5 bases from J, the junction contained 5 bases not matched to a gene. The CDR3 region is CASSLGQGEHQPQHF. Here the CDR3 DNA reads TGTGCCAGCAGCTTGGGACAGGGAGAACATCAGCCCCAGCATTTT.

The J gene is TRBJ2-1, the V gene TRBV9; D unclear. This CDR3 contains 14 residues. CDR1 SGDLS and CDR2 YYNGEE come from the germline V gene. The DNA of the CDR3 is TGTCCCGAGGATCCGCGGTTGGCCTCCAATGAGCAGTTCTTC. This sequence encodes CPEDPRLASNEQFF.

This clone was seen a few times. CDR3 amino acids: CGVRGSSFYEQFF. The CDR3 DNA follows: TGCGGGGTGCGCGGGAGCTCGTTCTATGAGCAGTTCTTC. The rearrangement links TRBV29-1 to TRBJ2-1; 7 positions match TRBD2. The CDR3 extends over 13 amino acids. Germline V gives CDR1 SQVTM, CDR2 ANQGSEA.

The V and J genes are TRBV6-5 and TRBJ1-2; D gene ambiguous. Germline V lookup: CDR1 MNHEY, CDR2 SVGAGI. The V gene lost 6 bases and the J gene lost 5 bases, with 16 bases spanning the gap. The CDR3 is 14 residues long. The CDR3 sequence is CASSQVSEFYGYTF. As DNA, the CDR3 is TGTGCCAGCAGCCAAGTCTCCGAGTTTTATGGCTACACCTTC.

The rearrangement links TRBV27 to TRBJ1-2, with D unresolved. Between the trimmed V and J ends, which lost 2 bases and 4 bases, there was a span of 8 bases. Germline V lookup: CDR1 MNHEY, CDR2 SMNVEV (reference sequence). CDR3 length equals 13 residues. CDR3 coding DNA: TGTGCCAGCAGTTTAGCGGCAGCCTATGGCTACACCTTC. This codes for CASSLAAAYGYTF.

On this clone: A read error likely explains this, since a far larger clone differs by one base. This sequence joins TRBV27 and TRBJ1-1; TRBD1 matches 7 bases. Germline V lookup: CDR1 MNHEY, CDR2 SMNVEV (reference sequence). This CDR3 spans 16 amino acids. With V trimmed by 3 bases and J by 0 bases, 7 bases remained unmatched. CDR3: CASSFQGQTMNTEAFF. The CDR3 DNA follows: TGTGCCAGCAGTTTTCAGGGACAGACAATGAACACTGAAGCTTTCTTT.

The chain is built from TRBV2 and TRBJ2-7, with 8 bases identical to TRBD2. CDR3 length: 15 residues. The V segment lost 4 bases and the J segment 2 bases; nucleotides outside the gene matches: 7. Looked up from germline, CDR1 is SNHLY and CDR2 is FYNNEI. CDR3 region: CASSGTTSVAYEQYF. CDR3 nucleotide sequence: TGTGCCAGCAGTGGTACGACTAGCGTAGCCTACGAGCAGTACTTC.

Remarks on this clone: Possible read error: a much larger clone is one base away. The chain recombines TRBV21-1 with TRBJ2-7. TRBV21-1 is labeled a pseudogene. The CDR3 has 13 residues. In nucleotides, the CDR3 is TGCGCCAGCATGCTCCCTTTTGGTGACGAGCAGTACTTC. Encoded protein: CASMLPFGDEQYF.

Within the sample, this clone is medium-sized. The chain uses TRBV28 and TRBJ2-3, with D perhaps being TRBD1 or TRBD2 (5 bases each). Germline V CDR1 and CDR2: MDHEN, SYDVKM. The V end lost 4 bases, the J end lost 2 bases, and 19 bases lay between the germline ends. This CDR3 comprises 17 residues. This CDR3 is CASSSSMTASFTDTQYF. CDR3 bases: TGTGCCAGCAGTTCTTCAATGACAGCTAGCTTCACAGATACGCAGTATTTT. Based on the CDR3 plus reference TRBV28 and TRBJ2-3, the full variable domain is DVKVTQSSRYLVKRTGEKVFLECVQDMDHENMFWYRQDPGLGLRLIYFSYDVKMKEKGDIPEGYSVSREKKERFSLILESASTNQTSMYLCASSSSMTASFTDTQYFGPGTRLTVL.

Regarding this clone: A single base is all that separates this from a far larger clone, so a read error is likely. CDR3 nucleotides: TGTGCCTGGAGGGGGGGGCCGGCGTACAATGAGCAGTTCTTC. It yields the protein CAWRGGPAYNEQFF. The chain employs TRBV30 and TRBJ1-1; D is possibly TRBD2 (7 bases). The J call may not be correct, given that the DNA end is closer to TRBJ2-1. The CDR3 extends over 14 amino acids. Per germline, CDR1 GTSNPN and CDR2 SVGIG (reference sequence).

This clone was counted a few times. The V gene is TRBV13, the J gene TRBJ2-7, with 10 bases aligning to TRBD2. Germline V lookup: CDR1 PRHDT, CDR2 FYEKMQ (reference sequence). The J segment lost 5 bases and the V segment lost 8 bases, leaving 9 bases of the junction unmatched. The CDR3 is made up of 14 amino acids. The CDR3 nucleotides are TGTGCCAGCTTAGTCCTAGCGGGAGTTCACGAGCAGTACTTC. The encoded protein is CASLVLAGVHEQYF.

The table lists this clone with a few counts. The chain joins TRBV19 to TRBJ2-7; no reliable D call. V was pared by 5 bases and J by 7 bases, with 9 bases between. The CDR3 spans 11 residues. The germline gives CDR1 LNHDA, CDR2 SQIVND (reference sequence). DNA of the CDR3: TGTGCCAGTAGTGCGTTTGGGGAGCAGTACTTC. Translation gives CASSAFGEQYF.

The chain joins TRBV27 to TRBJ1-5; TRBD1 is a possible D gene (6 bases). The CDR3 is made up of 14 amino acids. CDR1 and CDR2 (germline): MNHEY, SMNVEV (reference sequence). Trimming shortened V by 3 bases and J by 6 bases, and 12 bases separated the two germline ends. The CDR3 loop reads CASSFLGGAQPQHF. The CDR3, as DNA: TGTGCCAGCAGTTTTCTGGGGGGGGCTCAGCCCCAGCATTTT.

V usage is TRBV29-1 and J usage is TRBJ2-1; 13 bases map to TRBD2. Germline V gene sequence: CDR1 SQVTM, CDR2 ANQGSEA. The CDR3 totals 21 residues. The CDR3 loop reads CIVGGTWSGTSGAYSYNEQFF. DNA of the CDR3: TGCATCGTAGGAGGGACATGGTCCGGGACTAGCGGGGCATACTCCTACAATGAGCAGTTCTTC.

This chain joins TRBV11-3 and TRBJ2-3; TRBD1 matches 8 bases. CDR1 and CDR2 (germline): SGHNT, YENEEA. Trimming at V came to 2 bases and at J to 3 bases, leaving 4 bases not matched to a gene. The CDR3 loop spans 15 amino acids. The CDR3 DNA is TGTGCCAGCAGCTTAAGGCAGGGGGCGACAGATACGCAGTATTTT. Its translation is CASSLRQGATDTQYF.

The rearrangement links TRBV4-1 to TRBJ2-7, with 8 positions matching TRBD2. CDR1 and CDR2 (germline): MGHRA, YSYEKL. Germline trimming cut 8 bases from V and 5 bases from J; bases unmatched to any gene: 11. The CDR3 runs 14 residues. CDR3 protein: CASQPLAGSHEQYF. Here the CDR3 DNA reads TGCGCCAGCCAACCCTTAGCGGGATCCCACGAGCAGTACTTC.

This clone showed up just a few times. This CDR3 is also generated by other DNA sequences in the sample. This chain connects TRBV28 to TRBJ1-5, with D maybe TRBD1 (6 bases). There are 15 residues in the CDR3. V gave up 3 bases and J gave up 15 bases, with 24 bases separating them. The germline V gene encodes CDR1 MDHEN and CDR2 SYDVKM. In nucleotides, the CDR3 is TGTGCCAGCAGTTTCCTTCTGGGGGGGGCTCAGCCGCTGCATTTT. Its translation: CASSFLLGGAQPLHF.

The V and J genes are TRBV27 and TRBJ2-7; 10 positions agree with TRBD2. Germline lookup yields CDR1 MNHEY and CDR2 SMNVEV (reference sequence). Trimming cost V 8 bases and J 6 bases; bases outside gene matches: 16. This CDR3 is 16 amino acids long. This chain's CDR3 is CASGRVVSSGGTEQYF. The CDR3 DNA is TGTGCCAGCGGGAGGGTGGTGTCTAGCGGGGGCACCGAGCAGTACTTC.